Shown below are 8 T cell receptor beta chains from a single sample sequenced in a study of blood T cells in healthy people across ages. A second PCR, run for about 6 to 11 cycles, used a sample-barcoded 5' primer plus a J-beta primer mix. Via MiXCR, TCRdb re-called the 5' RACE reads, giving one row per CDR3 protein. The data contain more than 1,000,000 distinct CDR3 sequences, approximately 25% of them singletons. These data are also associated with another study on T cells of mothers and their children.

Material for sequencing was blood. These receptors all come from a girl aged 2-10 years in good health.

This sequence joins TRBV29-1 and TRBJ2-7; possible D gene TRBD2, 5 bases. Germline V CDR1 and CDR2: SQVTM, ANQGSEA. Trimming removed 4 bases at V and 2 bases at J, with 15 bases between. The CDR3 is 14 residues long. The CDR3 nucleotides read TGCAGCGTTGTCATACCAGAGGGCCCCTACGAGCAGTACTTC. This codes for CSVVIPEGPYEQYF.

V and J are TRBV4-1 and TRBJ2-1, with a weak D call TRBD1 (5 bases). This CDR3 is 16 amino acids long. Trimming took 4 bases from V and 6 from J, leaving 19 bases between them. CDR1 is MGHRA and CDR2 is YSYEKL in the germline V gene. CDR3 coding DNA: TGCGCCAGCAGCCTCGAACAGGTGGTCAGGAGCAATGAGCAGTTCTTC. Its protein is CASSLEQVVRSNEQFF.

The rearrangement uses TRBV12-3 or TRBV12-4 and TRBJ2-1, with 14 nucleotides matching TRBD2. The CDR3 runs 20 residues. The V and J ends lost 6 bases and 8 bases, in that order; junction bases with no gene match: 21. The CDR3, as DNA: TGTGCCAGCAGCCCCCTCGCCGGGACTAGCGGGAGTTGGTACTCGTATGAGCAGTTCTTC. Its protein product is CASSPLAGTSGSWYSYEQFF.

This chain uses TRBV14 with TRBJ1-1; 8 bases agree with TRBD1. Per germline, CDR1 SGHDN and CDR2 FVKESK. V trimming: 5 bases; J trimming: 11 bases; junction bases outside the gene matches: 4. The CDR3 contains 11 residues. The CDR3 is CASSTDRVAFF. The CDR3 DNA sequence: TGTGCCAGCAGCACGGACAGGGTCGCTTTCTTT.

This clonotype occurred a few times. CDR3 nucleotides: TGCGCCAGCAGCTTGATGCCAATCCAGGGGGCTCCTAATGAAAAACTGTTTTTT. Its protein is CASSLMPIQGAPNEKLFF. The chain links TRBV5-1 to TRBJ1-4; 8 bases map to TRBD1. Germline V CDR1 and CDR2: SGHRS, YFSETQ. Unmatched junction bases numbered 11, after V lost 1 base and J lost 3 bases. The CDR3 is 18 amino acids.

The chain is built from TRBV5-1 and TRBJ2-5; the match to TRBD2 covers 9 bases. The DNA matches TRBJ2-7 better at its end, which makes the J call doubtful. The germline CDR1 and CDR2 sequences are SGHRS and YFSETQ. The CDR3 contains 14 residues. This CDR3 is CASSLASGDREQYF. In nucleotides, the CDR3 is TGCGCCAGCAGCTTGGCTAGCGGGGATCGCGAGCAGTACTTC.

The V gene is TRBV19, the J gene TRBJ2-3; D may match TRBD1 or TRBD2 (5 bases each). V was pared by 4 bases and J by 13 bases, with 12 bases between. The germline CDR1 and CDR2 sequences are LNHDA and SQIVND (reference sequence). The CDR3 has 11 residues. CDR3 in amino acids: CASSNGQGEYF. CDR3 bases: TGTGCCAGTAGTAACGGCCAGGGAGAGTATTTT.

This clonotype was picked up a small number of times. The gene calls are TRBV7-2 and TRBJ2-1; weak D call: TRBD2 (5 bases). With 4 bases removed from V and 0 bases from J, the gap between germline ends came to 13 bases. From germline, CDR1 is SGHTA and CDR2 FQGNSA. This CDR3 is 16 amino acids long. In DNA, the CDR3 is TGTGCCAGCAGCTCAAACGCGGGCCGCTCCTACAATGAGCAGTTCTTC. Translated, it gives CASSSNAGRSYNEQFF.